What follows describes a single T cell receptor (beta chain). Time point reported: patch test 1, 2 weeks after DPC sensitization. Treatment: therapeutic diphenylcyclopropenone sensitization with weekly scalp DPC. The authors' total RNA extraction used unfractionated whole blood. This CDR3 is 14 amino acids long. Germline V gives CDR1 MGHRA, CDR2 YSYEKL. Trimming pared 4 bases from V and 2 bases from J, leaving 9 bases between. The data were taken from a study of human T cells and chemical hapten exposure. TCRdb re-called the RACE reads with MiXCR, one entry per CDR3 protein. The data show about 52,000 distinct CDR3 sequences, with 9.5% to 12% seen just once and less than 2% held by the top ten.

The receptor comes from a woman in her thirties or forties with alopecia areata. Some clones in this sample may be carry-over from other donors' samples. The chain links TRBV4-1 to TRBJ2-1; no clear D gene. The material sequenced was whole blood, taken in connection with sensitization to the hapten diphenylcyclopropenone (DPC). The CDR3 sequence is CASSPYAAYNEQFF. CDR3 nucleotide sequence: TGCGCCAGCAGCCCGTATGCTGCCTACAATGAGCAGTTCTTC.